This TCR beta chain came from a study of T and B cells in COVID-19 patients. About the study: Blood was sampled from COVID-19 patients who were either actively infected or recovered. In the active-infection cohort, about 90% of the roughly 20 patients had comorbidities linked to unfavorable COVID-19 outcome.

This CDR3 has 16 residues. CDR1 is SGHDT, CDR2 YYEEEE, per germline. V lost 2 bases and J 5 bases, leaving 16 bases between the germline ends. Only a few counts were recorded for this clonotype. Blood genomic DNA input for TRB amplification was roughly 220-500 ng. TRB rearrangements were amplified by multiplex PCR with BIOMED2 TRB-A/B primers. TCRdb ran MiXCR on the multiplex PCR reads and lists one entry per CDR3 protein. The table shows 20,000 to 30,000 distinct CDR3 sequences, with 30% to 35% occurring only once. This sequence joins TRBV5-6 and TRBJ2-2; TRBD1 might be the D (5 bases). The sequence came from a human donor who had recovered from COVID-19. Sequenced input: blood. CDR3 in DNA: TGTGCCAGCAGCTTAATCACGTTTCAGGGAACCGGGGAGCTGTTTTTT. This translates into CASSLITFQGTGELFF.